The 5 T cell receptor beta chains below were found in one sample sequenced in a study of blood T cell repertoires in COVID-19. Generated by immunoSEQ multiplex PCR, the TCRdb table keeps only in-frame clones and is missing some. This table has 40,000 to 55,000 clones, approximately 83% appearing once. Input material: peripheral blood. Receptor source: a man between 35 and 55 years old with acute or convalescent COVID-19.

The chain employs TRBV5-1 and TRBJ1-1, with D maybe TRBD1 (6 bases). V lost 2 bases and J 6 bases, leaving 20 bases between the germline ends. Germline values: CDR1 SGHRS, CDR2 YFSETQ. The CDR3 spans 16 residues. The CDR3 DNA reads as TGCGCCAGCAGCTTAGGCCTACAGGGACGTATCGCTGAAGCTTTCTTT. Amino acid sequence: CASSLGLQGRIAEAFF.

The rearrangement uses TRBV7-9 and TRBJ2-5; 7 nucleotides line up with TRBD2. V dropped 5 bases and J dropped 8; count of bases not matched to a gene: 11. This CDR3 contains 14 residues. Germline CDR1 reads SEHNR; CDR2 reads FQNEAQ (reference sequence). CDR3 in amino acids: CASSQAGFIETQYF. The CDR3 region has the DNA TGTGCCAGCAGCCAAGCGGGGTTTATTGAAACCCAGTACTTC.

This clone was observed a few times. V gene TRBV7-9 combines with J gene TRBJ2-7; D unresolved. V was shortened by 5 bases and J by 4 bases, with 9 bases between the two germline ends. Germline V gene lookup returns CDR1 SEHNR and CDR2 FQNEAQ (reference sequence). The CDR3 totals 12 residues. The CDR3 spells CASSPLSYEQYF. DNA for the CDR3: TGTGCCAGCAGCCCCCTTTCTTACGAGCAGTACTTC.

This clone came up a few times. The chain couples TRBV30 to TRBJ2-2, with D perhaps TRBD1 (5 bases). Trimming left V 3 bases short and J 1 base short, with 9 bases between. Germline V gives CDR1 GTSNPN, CDR2 SVGIG (reference sequence). This CDR3 is 14 amino acids long. CDR3 protein: CAWSWGLNTGELFF. CDR3 in DNA: TGTGCCTGGAGCTGGGGCCTGAACACCGGGGAGCTGTTTTTT.

The CDR3 sequence is CASAWTENNSPLHF. The CDR3 DNA reads TGTGCCAGTGCTTGGACAGAAAATAATTCACCCCTCCACTTT. The chain recombines TRBV2 with TRBJ1-6; TRBD1 is a possible D gene (6 bases). V lost 9 bases to trimming and J lost 5 bases, with 14 bases between them. Germline CDR1 is SNHLY and CDR2 is FYNNEI. The CDR3 totals 14 residues.